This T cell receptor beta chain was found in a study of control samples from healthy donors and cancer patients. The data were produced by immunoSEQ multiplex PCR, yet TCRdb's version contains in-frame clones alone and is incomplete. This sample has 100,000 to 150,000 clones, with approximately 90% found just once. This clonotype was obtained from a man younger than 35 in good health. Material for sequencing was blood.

The CDR3 reads CASSMGRYYEQYF. The CDR3 nucleotides are TGTGCCAGTAGTATGGGCCGGTACTACGAGCAGTACTTC. The chain recombines TRBV19 with TRBJ2-7; D unresolved. Trimming removed 3 bases from V and 3 bases from J, with 9 bases in between. Germline CDR1 and CDR2: LNHDA and SQIVND (reference sequence). This CDR3 comprises 13 residues.